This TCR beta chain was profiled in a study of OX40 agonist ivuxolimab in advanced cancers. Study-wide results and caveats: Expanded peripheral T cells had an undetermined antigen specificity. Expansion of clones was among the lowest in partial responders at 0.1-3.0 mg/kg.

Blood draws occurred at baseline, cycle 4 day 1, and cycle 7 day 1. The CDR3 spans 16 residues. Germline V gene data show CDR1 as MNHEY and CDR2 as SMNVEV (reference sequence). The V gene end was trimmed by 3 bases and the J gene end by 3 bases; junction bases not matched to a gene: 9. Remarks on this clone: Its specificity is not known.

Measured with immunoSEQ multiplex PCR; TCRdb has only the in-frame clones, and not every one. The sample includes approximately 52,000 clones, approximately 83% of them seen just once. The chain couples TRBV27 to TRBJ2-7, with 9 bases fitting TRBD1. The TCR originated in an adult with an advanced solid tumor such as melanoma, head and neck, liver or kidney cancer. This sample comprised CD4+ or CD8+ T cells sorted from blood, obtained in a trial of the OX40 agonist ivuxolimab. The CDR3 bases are TGTGCCAGCAGTTTTGGTGGGGGACAGGGCCACTACGAGCAGTACTTC. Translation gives CASSFGGGQGHYEQYF.